The source of this T cell receptor beta chain is a study of CD8 T cells in ankylosing spondylitis. Study results and caveats: Characteristic, it appeared, of ankylosing spondylitis blood was a TCR beta motif of eight highly homologous variants. Past studies reported some motif variants in reactive arthritis synovial fluid and blood.

This clonotype was counted only a few times. Its target is not known. Making the TCR beta libraries involved quantitative 5'-RACE with molecular barcodes. One entry per CDR3 protein, called by TCRdb with MiXCR from the 5' RACE reads. The sample consists of some 340,000 distinct CDR3 sequences, roughly 14% of them appearing once. The CDR3 consists of 12 residues. V gave up 4 bases and J gave up 7 bases, with 12 bases separating them. Germline loops: CDR1 SGHRS, CDR2 YFSETQ. The chain links TRBV5-1 to TRBJ2-7; the D gene is possibly TRBD2 (6 bases). Material for sequencing was blood, either unsorted or a sorted T cell fraction (not recorded which). The receptor comes from a male donor with ankylosing spondylitis or in good health (not recorded which). The CDR3 loop reads CASSTTGLEQYF. The CDR3 nucleotides read TGCGCCAGCAGCACTACAGGACTAGAGCAGTACTTC.